These T cell receptor beta chains were read from a single sample in a study of T cell repertoires in cytomegalovirus infection. TCRdb reprocessed the reads with MiXCR, giving one entry per CDR3 protein. The table lists approximately 600,000 distinct CDR3 sequences, around 40% of them singletons. What these receptors recognize is not known. The sequences come from cultured PBMCs, collected from culture after CMV antigen stimulation. The receptors stem from a human donor in good health (CMV status not recorded). Some clones in this sample may be carry-over from other donors' samples. The CDR3 runs from the conserved cysteine through the conserved F or W. D genes are given only for firm matches. Part of the rows lack a size; the others show once, few, many or a class for expanded clones.

j_call v_call d_call clone_size cdr3_aa cdr3_nt
TRBJ1-1 TRBV7-9 . once CASSPFSEAFF TGTGCCAGCAGCCCCTTCTCTGAAGCTTTCTTT
TRBJ2-5 TRBV10-3 TRBD2 . CAISSLAGGEETQYF TGTGCCATCAGTTCTCTAGCGGGGGGAGAGGAGACCCAGTACTTC
TRBJ1-5 TRBV15 . . CATSRDSPNQPQHF TGTGCCACCAGCAGAGATTCCCCGAATCAGCCCCAGCATTTT
TRBJ1-5 TRBV12-3/TRBV12-4 . . CASSSPTGLSNQPQHF TGTGCCAGCAGTTCCCCGACTGGCCTAAGCAATCAGCCCCAGCATTTT
TRBJ1-3 TRBV7-6 TRBD1 . CASSYNPGTGHSGNTIYF TGTGCCAGCAGCTACAACCCTGGGACAGGACATTCTGGAAACACCATATATTTT
TRBJ2-1 TRBV28 . . CASSLTVNEQFF TGTGCCAGCAGTTTGACAGTAAATGAGCAGTTCTTC
TRBJ2-1 TRBV7-6 . . CASSERMVGNEQFF TGTGCCAGCAGCGAAAGGATGGTTGGCAATGAGCAGTTCTTC
TRBJ1-5 TRBV7-9 . many CASSSSAYSNQPQHF TGTGCCAGCAGCTCATCAGCTTATAGCAATCAGCCCCAGCATTTT
TRBJ2-3 TRBV6-2/TRBV6-3 TRBD2 . CASSYFGLEVDTQYF TGTGCCAGCAGTTACTTCGGACTAGAGGTAGATACGCAGTATTTT
TRBJ2-1 TRBV4-3 . . CASSQEDSHEQFF TGCGCCAGCAGCCAAGAAGACAGCCATGAGCAGTTCTTC
TRBJ2-4 TRBV5-8 TRBD1 . CASSPDREGWAKNIQYF TGTGCCAGCAGTCCCGACAGGGAAGGATGGGCCAAAAACATTCAGTACTTC
TRBJ2-7 TRBV7-6 TRBD1 . CASSLGQGIYEQYF TGCGCCAGCAGCTTGGGACAGGGGATCTACGAGCAGTACTTC
TRBJ2-7 TRBV20-1 . . CSARDRRSYEQYF TGCAGTGCTAGGGACAGAAGGAGCTACGAGCAGTACTTC
TRBJ2-2 TRBV7-7 TRBD2 . CASSKGLAAANTGELFF TGTGCCAGCAGCAAGGGACTAGCGGCCGCGAACACCGGGGAGCTGTTTTTT
TRBJ1-1 TRBV7-9 . . CASSSPVQGTFF TGTGCCAGCAGCTCCCCAGTACAGGGAACTTTCTTT
TRBJ1-4 TRBV12-3/TRBV12-4 . . CASTQGEKLFF TGTGCCAGCACTCAAGGTGAAAAACTGTTTTTT
TRBJ2-3 TRBV2 . . CASSERRAITDTQYF TGTGCCAGCAGTGAACGCAGGGCAATCACAGATACGCAGTATTTT
TRBJ2-1 TRBV11-2 . . CASSSPLWANEQFF TGTGCCAGCAGCTCCCCTCTGTGGGCCAATGAGCAGTTCTTC
TRBJ2-3 TRBV7-8 TRBD2 many CASSPLAGRTDTQYF TGTGCCAGCAGCCCGCTAGCGGGACGCACAGATACGCAGTATTTT
TRBJ1-3 TRBV7-9 TRBD1 many CASSRLGQPSGNTIYF TGTGCCAGCAGCCGACTGGGACAGCCCTCTGGAAACACCATATATTTT
TRBJ1-2 TRBV5-6 TRBD1 few CASSPGGGGARYGYTF TGTGCCAGCAGCCCGGGAGGAGGGGGCGCTCGGTATGGCTACACCTTC
TRBJ2-3 TRBV28 . . CASSSRVQTSTDTQYF TGTGCCAGCAGCTCCCGGGTTCAAACTAGCACAGATACGCAGTATTTT
TRBJ2-3 TRBV13 . once CASSLEGDTSAGQYF TGTGCCAGCAGCTTGGAGGGAGACACTTCGGCAGGGCAGTATTTT
TRBJ1-3 TRBV4-3 . . CASSGAAVGNTIYF TGCGCCAGCAGCGGAGCCGCGGTTGGAAACACCATATATTTT
TRBJ1-4 TRBV2 TRBD1 . CASRIQGSTNEKLFF TGTGCCAGCAGGATACAGGGGTCGACTAATGAAAAACTGTTTTTT
TRBJ2-3 TRBV7-2 TRBD2 . CASSPVAGGPLDTQYF TGTGCCAGCAGCCCGGTAGCGGGGGGGCCGTTAGATACGCAGTATTTT
TRBJ2-6 TRBV7-6 TRBD1 . CASSWTGNSGANVLTF TGTGCCAGCAGCTGGACAGGGAACTCTGGGGCCAACGTCCTGACTTTC
TRBJ2-7 TRBV29-1 . few CSVIRGLAPEQYF TGCAGCGTTATCAGGGGCCTGGCCCCCGAGCAGTACTTC
TRBJ1-4 TRBV27 . . CASAGVGHEKLFF TGTGCCAGCGCGGGCGTGGGCCATGAAAAACTGTTTTTT
TRBJ1-4 TRBV7-2 TRBD1 few CASSLRNDRVEKLFF TGTGCCAGCAGCTTACGGAACGACAGGGTTGAAAAACTGTTTTTT
TRBJ2-1 TRBV6-2/TRBV6-3 . . CASSEGWGAPGNEQFF TGTGCCAGCAGCGAAGGGTGGGGGGCACCTGGGAATGAGCAGTTCTTC
TRBJ2-5 TRBV27 TRBD2 . CASSTGVAGTETQYF TGTGCCAGCAGTACCGGTGTAGCGGGGACAGAGACCCAGTACTTC
TRBJ2-7 TRBV7-2 . . CASSSPPVSVEQYF TGTGCCAGCAGTAGCCCCCCCGTAAGTGTGGAGCAGTACTTC
TRBJ2-7 TRBV12-3/TRBV12-4 . few CASSPGDNSYEQYF TGTGCCAGCAGTCCCGGGGACAACTCCTACGAGCAGTACTTC
TRBJ1-2 TRBV7-6 . few CASSPEWTPGTYGYTF TGTGCCAGCAGCCCGGAGTGGACGCCGGGGACCTATGGCTACACCTTC
TRBJ2-1 TRBV20-1 TRBD2 . CSAINQLAGVRYNEQFF TGCAGTGCTATCAATCAACTAGCGGGAGTTCGGTACAATGAGCAGTTCTTC
TRBJ2-5 TRBV7-1 . . CASSRGLLPTSGETQYF TGTGCCAGCAGCCGAGGGCTCCTCCCGACTTCAGGCGAGACCCAGTACTTC
TRBJ1-3 TRBV7-2 . few CASSSTWGDATAANTIYF TGTGCCAGCAGCTCGACCTGGGGAGATGCGACAGCTGCAAACACCATATATTTT
TRBJ2-7 TRBV5-1 TRBD2 few CASSLLGGTYEQYF TGCGCCAGCAGCTTATTGGGAGGGACCTACGAGCAGTACTTC